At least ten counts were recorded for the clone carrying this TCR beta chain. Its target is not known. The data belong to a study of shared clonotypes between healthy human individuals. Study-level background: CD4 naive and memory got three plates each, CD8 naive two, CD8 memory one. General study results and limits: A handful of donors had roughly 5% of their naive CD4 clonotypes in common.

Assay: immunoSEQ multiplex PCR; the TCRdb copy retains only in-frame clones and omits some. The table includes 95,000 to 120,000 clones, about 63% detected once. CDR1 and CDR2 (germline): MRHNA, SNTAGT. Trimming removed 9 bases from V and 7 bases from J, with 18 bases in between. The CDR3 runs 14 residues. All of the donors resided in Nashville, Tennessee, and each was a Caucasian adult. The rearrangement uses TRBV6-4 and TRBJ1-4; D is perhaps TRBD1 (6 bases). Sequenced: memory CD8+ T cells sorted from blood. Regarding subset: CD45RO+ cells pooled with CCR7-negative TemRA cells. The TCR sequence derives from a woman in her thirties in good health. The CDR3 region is CARDRGAKGEKLFF. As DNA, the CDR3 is TGTGCCAGGGACCGGGGGGCGAAGGGTGAAAAACTGTTTTTT.